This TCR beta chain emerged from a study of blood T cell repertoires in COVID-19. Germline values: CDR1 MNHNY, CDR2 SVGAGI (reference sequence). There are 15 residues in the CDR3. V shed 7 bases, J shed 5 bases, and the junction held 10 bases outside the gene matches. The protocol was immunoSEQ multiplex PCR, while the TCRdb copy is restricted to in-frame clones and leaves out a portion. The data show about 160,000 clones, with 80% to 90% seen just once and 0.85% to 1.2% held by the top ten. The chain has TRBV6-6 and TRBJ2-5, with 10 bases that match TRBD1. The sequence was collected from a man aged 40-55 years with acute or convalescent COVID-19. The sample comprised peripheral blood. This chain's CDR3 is CASITGQGPVETQYF. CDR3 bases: TGTGCCAGCATCACGGGACAGGGGCCTGTGGAGACCCAGTACTTC.